This T cell receptor (beta chain) was sequenced during a study of T-cell reconstitution after alpha-beta-depleted transplantation in children. TCRbeta library construction was performed incorporating unique molecular identifiers. TCRdb recomputed calls from the PCR reads with MiXCR, one row per CDR3 protein. The sample holds about 70,000 distinct CDR3 sequences, about a tenth seen once. The germline gives CDR1 MNHEY, CDR2 SVGEGT. Trimming stripped 2 bases from V and 6 bases from J, with 23 bases between. The CDR3 totals 17 residues. This clonotype turned up a few times. Its antigen is unidentified. Findings and limits, study-wide: At one year after transplant, newly produced T cells mostly accounted for T-cell counts and diversity. Surviving recipient T cells and intrathymic progenitors accounted for some patients' high TCRbeta diversity at day 60.

J is TRBJ2-7 and V is TRBV6-2 or TRBV6-3; weak D call: TRBD1 (6 bases). The specimen was PBMCs, collected before TCRalphabeta/CD19-depleted stem cell transplant. This sequence was found in a boy aged 5-17 years with acute myeloid leukemia, due to receive a stem cell transplant. The CDR3 is CASSYRADRSDYGEQYV. CDR3 coding DNA: TGTGCCAGCAGTTACCGGGCCGACAGGTCGGATTACGGCGAGCAGTACGTC.